Below, 9 T cell receptor beta chains from the same sample are listed, as sequenced in a study of shared clonotypes between healthy human individuals. Assay used: immunoSEQ multiplex PCR; TCRdb lists only in-frame clones, some missing. The sample includes around 2.5 million clones, approximately 93% of them seen just once. Sequenced sample: naive CD4+ T cells from PBMCs. Noted subset: CD45RA+ positively selected. These receptors all come from a man between 18 and 35 years old in good health. Some clones in this sample may be carry-over from other donors' samples.

J is TRBJ2-2 and V is TRBV7-8; TRBD1 is a possible D gene (7 bases). CDR1 and CDR2 (germline): SGHVS, FQNEAQ. CDR3 length: 15 amino acids. The germline V and J ends were trimmed by 2 bases and 5 bases, with 12 bases remaining between them. CDR3 sequence (DNA): TGTGCCAGCAGCTTAAGGGACAGCGGGACCGGGGAGCTGTTTTTT. This encodes CASSLRDSGTGELFF.

The chain uses TRBV5-1 and TRBJ1-5; 9 nucleotides agree with TRBD1. V was clipped by 4 bases and J by 6 bases; unmatched bases: 8. Per germline, CDR1 SGHRS and CDR2 YFSETQ. The length of the CDR3 is 15 residues. DNA for the CDR3: TGCGCCAGCAGCACTGGACAGGGGTTAAGTCAGCCCCAGCATTTT. Translating gives CASSTGQGLSQPQHF.

Regarding this clone: Other DNA sequences from this sample encode an identical CDR3 as well. The chain couples TRBV30 to TRBJ1-3; no reliable D call. Germline CDR1 is GTSNPN and CDR2 is SVGIG (reference sequence). The CDR3 has 13 residues. Trimming shortened V by 0 bases and J by 2 bases, and 5 bases separated the two germline ends. The CDR3 nucleotides are TGTGCCTGGAGTGTAGGGCCTGGAAACACCATATATTTT. This gives the protein CAWSVGPGNTIYF.

This clone was detected once. This rearrangement joins TRBV4-1 to TRBJ2-7; D not resolved. The germline V gene has CDR1 MGHRA and CDR2 YSYEKL. V lost 3 bases and J 3 bases, leaving 12 bases between the germline ends. This CDR3 has 14 residues. For the CDR3, the DNA is TGCGCCAGCAGCCAGGCTTACTCTATCTACGAGCAGTACTTC. This sequence encodes CASSQAYSIYEQYF.

The rearrangement joins TRBV19 to TRBJ2-7; TRBD2 might be the D (5 bases). The CDR3 covers 14 residues. Trimming removed 3 bases from V and 2 bases from J, with 11 bases in between. CDR1 is LNHDA, CDR2 SQIVND, per germline (reference sequence). The CDR3, as DNA: TGTGCCAGTAGTATTCGGGGTCCACCCTACGAGCAGTACTTC. Its translation is CASSIRGPPYEQYF.

In DNA form, the CDR3 reads TGCGCCAGCAGCCAAGAACAGGGGTCCCACGAGCAGTACTTC. Its protein is CASSQEQGSHEQYF. The V and J genes are TRBV4-1 and TRBJ2-7; TRBD1 agrees at 7 bases. Per germline, CDR1 MGHRA and CDR2 YSYEKL. With 0 bases clipped from V and 5 bases from J, the junction kept 4 bases outside the gene matches. The CDR3 spans 14 residues.

As concerns this clone: This same CDR3 is encoded by further DNA sequences in the sample. The chain uses TRBV5-1 and TRBJ2-3; 9 bases align to TRBD2. The V gene end was trimmed by 1 base and the J gene end by 4 bases; junction bases not matched to a gene: 4. This CDR3 is 15 amino acids long. In germline, CDR1 is SGHRS, CDR2 YFSETQ. CDR3 DNA sequence: TGCGCCAGCAGCTTGACTAGCGGGTCCTCAGATACGCAGTATTTT. Amino acid sequence: CASSLTSGSSDTQYF.

The V and J genes are TRBV7-3 and TRBJ1-1, with D possibly being TRBD1 (6 bases). Germline CDR1 and CDR2: SGHTA and FQGTGA. V shed 4 bases and J shed 6 bases, with 12 bases lying between them. The CDR3 is made up of 13 amino acids. The CDR3 reads CASSSQGGAEAFF. The DNA for the CDR3 is TGTGCCAGCAGCTCACAGGGAGGGGCTGAAGCTTTCTTT.

This clone occurred a few times. The chain uses TRBV9 and TRBJ1-2; D is uncertain. The CDR3 consists of 13 residues. The V and J ends lost 4 bases and 6 bases respectively, with 13 bases between them. CDR1 and CDR2 from the germline V gene are SGDLS and YYNGEE. The CDR3 reads CASSHSGSDGYTF. DNA of the CDR3: TGTGCCAGCAGCCACTCCGGGTCGGATGGCTACACCTTC.